The 17 T cell receptor beta chains in this list originate from one sample, sequenced in a study of early T cells in non-severe SARS-CoV-2 infection. TCRdb independently ran MiXCR on the 5' RACE reads; one entry per CDR3 protein. The table has around 64,000 distinct CDR3 sequences, about an eighth seen once. Sequences were derived from whole blood, sampled at baseline. Receptors originate from an adult who was a healthcare worker with PCR-confirmed SARS-CoV-2 infection or an uninfected control (not recorded which).

This clonotype appeared many times. V is TRBV20-1 and J is TRBJ1-6; D may be TRBD1 (5 bases). The CDR3 has 15 residues. CDR1 DFQATT and CDR2 SNEGSKA come from the germline V gene (reference sequence). V lost 2 bases and J 6 bases, leaving 14 bases between the germline ends. DNA of the CDR3: TGCAGTGCTAGACCGCTGATGGGACTTAATTCACCCCTCCACTTT. It codes for CSARPLMGLNSPLHF.

There are many counts of this clonotype. The rearrangement uses TRBV18 and TRBJ1-6; D gene uncertain. Germline V gene sequence: CDR1 KGHSH, CDR2 LQKENI. The CDR3 contains 14 residues. The ends were cut back, 3 bases at V and 8 bases at J, with 11 bases in the middle. The CDR3 coding sequence is TGTGCCAGCTCACCGGCGTGGCCGGATTCACCCCTCCACTTT. It specifies CASSPAWPDSPLHF. Full variable domain (missing parts from reference TRBV18 and TRBJ1-6): NAGVMQNPRHLVRRRGQEARLRCSPMKGHSHVYWYRQLPEEGLKFMVYLQKENIIDESGMPKERFSAEFPKEGPSILRIQQVVRGDSAAYFCASSPAWPDSPLHFGNGTRLTVT.

At least ten counts were recorded for this clonotype. The chain is built from TRBV11-1 and TRBJ2-1; tentative D call: TRBD2 (5 bases). Looked up from germline, CDR1 is SGHAT and CDR2 is FQDESV (reference sequence). The CDR3 is 17 amino acids. V lost 0 bases, J lost 8 bases, and 20 bases lay in between. The CDR3 protein is CASSLAVEADWEYEQFF. CDR3 in DNA: TGTGCCAGCAGCTTAGCGGTAGAAGCGGATTGGGAGTATGAGCAGTTCTTC.

This clonotype has only a few counts. This sequence joins TRBV12-3 or TRBV12-4 and TRBJ2-3; 7 positions agree with TRBD2. V was pared by 6 bases and J by 10 bases, with 1 base of the junction left unmatched. The CDR3 covers 10 residues. CDR3 amino acids: CASRGGAQYF. In DNA form, the CDR3 reads TGTGCCAGCAGGGGGGGGGCGCAGTATTTT.

This clonotype has ten or more counts. In DNA form, the CDR3 reads TGTGCCAGCAGTTACTCGCGCCGGACAGGGGATCAGCCCCAGCATTTT. Amino acids: CASSYSRRTGDQPQHF. The V gene is TRBV6-2 or TRBV6-3, the J gene TRBJ1-5; 9 bases line up with TRBD1. V shed 0 bases, J shed 5 bases, and the junction held 5 bases outside the gene matches. The CDR3 extends over 16 amino acids. CDR1 is MNHEY, CDR2 SVGEGT, per germline.

The chain couples TRBV6-2 or TRBV6-3 to TRBJ2-7; 10 nucleotides align to TRBD1. Germline-derived CDR1 and CDR2 are MNHEY and SVGEGT. Trimming took 0 bases from V and 5 from J; bases not matched to a gene: 7. This CDR3 has 16 residues. CDR3 bases: TGTGCCAGCAGTTACTCGGTGCGGGACAGGGGTCACGAGCAGTACTTC. Translating gives CASSYSVRDRGHEQYF.

The chain recombines TRBV21-1 with TRBJ2-3; the table assigns TRBD1, which was not confirmed against the DNA. TRBV21-1 is tagged as a pseudogene. This CDR3 comprises 13 residues. CDR3 sequence: CASSSQYRVTQYF. In DNA, the CDR3 is TGTGCCAGCAGCAGCCAATACAGGGTAACGCAGTATTTT.

The chain employs TRBV5-1 and TRBJ2-7, with D uncertain. Per the germline V gene, CDR1 is SGHRS and CDR2 is YFSETQ. There are 12 residues in the CDR3. Trimming took off 4 bases at V and 3 bases at J, with 8 bases between the two ends. The CDR3 loop is CASSHPDYEQYF. The CDR3, as DNA: TGCGCCAGCAGCCATCCGGACTACGAGCAGTACTTC.

This clonotype appeared a few times. This chain uses TRBV28 with TRBJ1-6; unclear D gene. The CDR3 is 12 residues long. CDR1 MDHEN and CDR2 SYDVKM come from the germline V gene. Trimming shortened V by 3 bases and J by 8 bases, and 5 bases separated the two germline ends. In DNA, the CDR3 is TGTGCCAGCAGTTTTCAGGATTCACCCCTCCACTTT. Encoded protein: CASSFQDSPLHF.

This clonotype was seen repeatedly, ten times or more. The chain links TRBV10-3 to TRBJ2-1, with 15 positions matching TRBD2. V was pared by 6 bases and J by 7 bases, with 4 bases of the junction left unmatched. The germline CDR1 and CDR2 sequences are ENHRY and SYGVKD. This CDR3 comprises 15 residues. The CDR3 loop is CAIRAGTSGRNEQFF. Written as DNA, the CDR3 is TGTGCCATCAGAGCCGGGACTAGCGGGAGGAATGAGCAGTTCTTC.

The table lists this clonotype with many counts. This sequence joins TRBV7-9 and TRBJ2-3; D uncertain. Germline V gives CDR1 SEHNR, CDR2 FQNEAQ (reference sequence). The V gene lost 1 base and the J gene lost 3 bases, with 11 bases spanning the gap. This CDR3 comprises 15 residues. The CDR3 here is CASSLEGFVTDTQYF. DNA for the CDR3: TGTGCCAGCAGCTTAGAAGGATTCGTTACAGATACGCAGTATTTT.

The chain uses TRBV30 and TRBJ2-4; 9 bases line up with TRBD2. Germline CDR1 reads GTSNPN; CDR2 reads SVGIG (reference sequence). V lost 0 bases, J lost 0 bases, and 12 bases stayed unmatched. The CDR3 length is 19 residues. This CDR3 reads CAWSVLGSGGNLAKNIQYF. For the CDR3, the DNA is TGTGCCTGGAGTGTGCTTGGAAGCGGGGGGAATCTAGCCAAAAACATTCAGTACTTC. The whole variable domain, filled in from reference TRBV30 and TRBJ2-4, reads SQTIHQWPATLVQPVGSPLSLECTVEGTSNPNLYWYRQAAGRGLQLLFYSVGIGQISSEVPQNLSASRPQDRQFILSSKKLLLSDSGFYLCAWSVLGSGGNLAKNIQYFGAGTRLSVL.

The chain recombines TRBV5-1 with TRBJ1-1; D is undetermined. Germline V gene data show CDR1 as SGHRS and CDR2 as YFSETQ. The CDR3 covers 15 residues. Trimming took 3 bases from V and 6 from J, leaving 18 bases between them. The CDR3 loop is CASSSLTKPGAEAFF. CDR3 coding DNA: TGCGCCAGCAGCTCCCTGACAAAGCCAGGTGCTGAAGCTTTCTTT.

The chain is built from TRBV7-9 and TRBJ1-2, with 10 nucleotides matching TRBD1. Germline CDR1 and CDR2: SEHNR and FQNEAQ (reference sequence). V lost 5 bases, J lost 4 bases, and 7 bases stayed unmatched. The CDR3 consists of 15 residues. The DNA for the CDR3 is TGTGCCAGCAGCCTGACAGGGGGCGCGGGCTATGGCTACACCTTC. Protein: CASSLTGGAGYGYTF.

This clonotype was seen many times. The J gene is TRBJ2-4, the V gene TRBV2; 9 bases line up with TRBD2. J lost 7 bases, V lost 6 bases, and 10 bases had no gene match. Germline CDR1 is SNHLY and CDR2 is FYNNEI. The CDR3 runs 15 residues. The CDR3 DNA sequence: TGTGCCAGCAGCCAGCGCAGAGCGGGAGGCAACATTCAGTACTTC. Its translation is CASSQRRAGGNIQYF. The variable domain in full, with the rest retrieved from reference TRBV2 and TRBJ2-4, is EPEVTQTPSHQVTQMGQEVILRCVPISNHLYFYWYRQILGQKVEFLVSFYNNEISEKSEIFDDQFSVERPDGSNFTLKIRSTKLEDSAMYFCASSQRRAGGNIQYFGAGTRLSVL.

This clonotype counts as large. The V call is TRBV7-3, the J call TRBJ1-1, with a weak D call TRBD1 (6 bases). Germline V gene lookup returns CDR1 SGHTA and CDR2 FQGTGA. This CDR3 comprises 14 residues. V shed 1 base and J shed 8 bases, with 14 bases lying between them. The CDR3, as DNA: TGTGCCAGCAGCTTAATGGGGGGCCCCAACGAAGCTTTCTTT. This translates into CASSLMGGPNEAFF.

This clonotype is medium-sized within its sample. The chain has TRBV12-3 or TRBV12-4 and TRBJ2-6; a weak D match, TRBD2 (6 bases). This CDR3 region has 15 residues. V was shortened by 6 bases and J by 2 bases, with 11 bases between the two germline ends. The CDR3 loop is CASSRRGTGANVLTF. Written as DNA, the CDR3 is TGTGCCAGCAGCCGTCGCGGGACTGGGGCCAACGTCCTGACTTTC.